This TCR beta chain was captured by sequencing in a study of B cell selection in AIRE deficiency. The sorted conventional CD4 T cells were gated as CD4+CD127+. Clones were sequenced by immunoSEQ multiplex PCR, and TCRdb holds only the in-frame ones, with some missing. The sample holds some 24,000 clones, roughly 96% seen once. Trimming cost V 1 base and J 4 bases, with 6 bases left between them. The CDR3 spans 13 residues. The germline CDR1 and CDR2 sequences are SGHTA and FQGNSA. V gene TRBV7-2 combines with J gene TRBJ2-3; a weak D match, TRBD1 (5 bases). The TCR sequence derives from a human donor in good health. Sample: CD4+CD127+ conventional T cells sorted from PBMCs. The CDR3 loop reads CASSLEGADTQYF. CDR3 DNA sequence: TGTGCCAGCAGCTTAGAAGGGGCAGATACGCAGTATTTT.